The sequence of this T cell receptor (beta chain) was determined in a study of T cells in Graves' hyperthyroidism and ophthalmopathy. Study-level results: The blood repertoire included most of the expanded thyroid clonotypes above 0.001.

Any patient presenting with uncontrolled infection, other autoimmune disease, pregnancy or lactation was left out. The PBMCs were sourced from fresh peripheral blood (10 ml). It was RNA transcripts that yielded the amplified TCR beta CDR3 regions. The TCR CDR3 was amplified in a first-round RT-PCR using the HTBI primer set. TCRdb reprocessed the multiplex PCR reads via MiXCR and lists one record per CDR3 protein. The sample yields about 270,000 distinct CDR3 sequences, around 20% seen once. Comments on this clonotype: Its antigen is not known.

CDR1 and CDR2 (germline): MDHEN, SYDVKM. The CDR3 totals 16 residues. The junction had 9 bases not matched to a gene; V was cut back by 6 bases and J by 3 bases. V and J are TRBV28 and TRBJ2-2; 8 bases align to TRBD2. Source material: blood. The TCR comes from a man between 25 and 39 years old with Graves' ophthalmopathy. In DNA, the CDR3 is TGTGCCAGCAGCTTAGTGGGACTAGTATACACCGGGGAGCTGTTTTTT. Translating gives CASSLVGLVYTGELFF.